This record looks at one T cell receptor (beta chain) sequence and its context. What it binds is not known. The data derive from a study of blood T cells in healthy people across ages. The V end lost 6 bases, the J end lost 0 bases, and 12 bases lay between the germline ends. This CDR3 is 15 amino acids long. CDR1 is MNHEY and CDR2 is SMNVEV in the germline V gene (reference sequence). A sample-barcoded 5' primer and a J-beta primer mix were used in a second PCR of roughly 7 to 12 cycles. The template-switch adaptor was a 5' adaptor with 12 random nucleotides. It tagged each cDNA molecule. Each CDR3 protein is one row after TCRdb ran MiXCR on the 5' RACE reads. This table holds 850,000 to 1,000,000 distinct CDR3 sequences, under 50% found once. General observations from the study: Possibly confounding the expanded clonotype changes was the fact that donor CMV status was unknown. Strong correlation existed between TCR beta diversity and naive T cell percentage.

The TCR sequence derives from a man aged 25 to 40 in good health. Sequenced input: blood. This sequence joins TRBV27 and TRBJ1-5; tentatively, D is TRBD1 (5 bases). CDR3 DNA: TGTGCCAGCAGACAGTTCACAGGTAGCAATCAGCCCCAGCATTTT. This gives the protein CASRQFTGSNQPQHF.